The clone carrying this T cell receptor (beta chain) appeared many times. As yet, its antigen is unknown. This CDR3 is built from 15 residues. Germline CDR1 and CDR2: DFQATT and SNEGSKA (reference sequence). The V gene lost 5 bases and the J gene lost 5 bases, with 21 bases spanning the gap. This record comes from a study of T cells in Graves' hyperthyroidism and ophthalmopathy. Notes on the study in general: Model output signaled ophthalmopathy a median approximately 6 months ahead of onset.

Authors of the study amplified TCR beta CDR3 regions from RNA transcripts. An initial round of RT-PCR targeting the TCR CDR3 relied on the HTBI primer set. MiXCR was run by TCRdb on the multiplex PCR reads, yielding one entry per CDR3 protein. The sample records under 400,000 distinct CDR3 sequences, roughly 23% being singletons. V usage is TRBV20-1 and J usage is TRBJ2-5; D might be TRBD2 (6 bases). Material for sequencing was blood. This receptor was taken from a woman in her forties or fifties with Graves' hyperthyroidism. The CDR3 loop reads CSAGDPGLSWETQYF. The CDR3 nucleotides are TGCAGTGCTGGGGACCCGGGACTCTCTTGGGAGACCCAGTACTTC.